Listed below are T cell receptor beta chains from one sample, sequenced in a study of OX40 agonist ivuxolimab in advanced cancers. Sequenced by immunoSEQ multiplex PCR; TCRdb stores in-frame clones only, minus some. The sample consists of about 90,000 clones, around 90% of them appearing once. The starting material was CD4+ or CD8+ T cells sorted from blood, obtained in a trial of the OX40 agonist ivuxolimab. These TCRs come from an adult with an advanced solid tumor such as melanoma, head and neck, liver or kidney cancer. Both conserved end residues are part of each CDR3. Fields, in order: V gene, D gene, J gene, clone size, CDR3 protein, CDR3 DNA. The D gene is left open where the match is weak. Not every row has a clone size; where given, it reads once, few, many or a size class.

>TRBV9|-|TRBJ2-2|-
CASATRGGVNDGELFF
TGTGCCAGCGCGACCCGCGGCGGAGTAAACGACGGGGAGCTGTTTTTT
>TRBV5-1|-|TRBJ2-7|-
CASSLDGLRYEQYF
TGCGCCAGCAGCTTGGACGGCCTTAGGTACGAGCAGTACTTC
>TRBV28|-|TRBJ2-1|-
CASRSGNIRLNEQFF
TGTGCCAGCAGGTCCGGGAACATTAGGCTTAATGAGCAGTTCTTC
>TRBV13|-|TRBJ2-2|-
CASSLVLGLTGELFF
TGTGCCAGCAGCTTAGTTTTGGGGCTCACCGGGGAGCTGTTTTTT
>TRBV5-1|-|TRBJ1-6|-
CASSLAGSSYNSPLHF
TGCGCCAGCAGCTTGGCAGGGAGCTCCTATAATTCACCCCTCCACTTT
>TRBV6-6|-|TRBJ2-1|-
CASTKFLPSNEQFF
TGTGCCAGCACCAAATTCCTCCCTTCCAATGAGCAGTTCTTC
>TRBV19|-|TRBJ1-1|-
CASSIPGGNTEAFF
TGTGCCAGTAGTATCCCGGGGGGGAATACTGAAGCTTTCTTT
>TRBV6-6|TRBD1|TRBJ2-7|-
CASSPGTGPYEQYF
TGTGCCAGCAGTCCCGGGACAGGACCCTACGAGCAGTACTTC
>TRBV30|-|TRBJ1-5|few
CAWREGFNQPQHF
TGTGCCTGGAGAGAGGGTTTCAATCAGCCCCAGCATTTT
>TRBV5-4|-|TRBJ1-2|-
CASSFGDGSYGYTF
TGTGCCAGCAGCTTCGGGGATGGGTCCTATGGCTACACCTTC
>TRBV5-1|-|TRBJ2-5|-
CASSPGPQETQYF
TGCGCCAGCAGCCCGGGACCACAAGAGACCCAGTACTTC
>TRBV9|-|TRBJ2-3|once
CASGKGGIDTQYF
TGTGCCAGCGGTAAAGGGGGGATAGATACGCAGTATTTT
>TRBV28|-|TRBJ1-1|-
CASSPSDRYTEAFF
TGTGCCAGCAGCCCCTCCGACAGATACACTGAAGCTTTCTTT
>TRBV28|-|TRBJ1-1|-
CASSRVTEAFF
TGTGCCAGCAGCCGGGTCACTGAAGCTTTCTTT
>TRBV14|-|TRBJ2-5|once
CASSQDMGGQETQYF
TGTGCCAGCAGCCAAGATATGGGGGGCCAAGAGACCCAGTACTTC
>TRBV5-1|-|TRBJ2-3|once
CASSFEGLSTDTQYF
TGCGCCAGCAGCTTTGAGGGACTTAGTACAGATACGCAGTATTTT
>TRBV19|-|TRBJ1-1|-
CASRGDQFWGTEAFF
TGTGCCAGTAGGGGGGACCAGTTTTGGGGCACTGAAGCTTTCTTT
>TRBV30|-|TRBJ2-7|-
CAWIGRTYEQYF
TGTGCCTGGATAGGCAGGACCTACGAGCAGTACTTC
>TRBV6-1|-|TRBJ1-6|-
CASSEQPNSPLHF
TGTGCCAGCAGTGAACAGCCTAATTCACCCCTCCACTTT
>TRBV7-3|TRBD1|TRBJ2-6|-
CASSRTGASSGANVLTF
TGTGCCAGCAGCCGGACAGGGGCCTCCTCTGGGGCCAACGTCCTGACTTTC
>TRBV28|-|TRBJ1-1|-
CASSLNARNRINTEAFF
TGTGCCAGCAGTTTGAATGCGAGGAACAGGATAAACACTGAAGCTTTCTTT
>TRBV5-6|TRBD1|TRBJ1-4|-
CASSLRTGGEGLFF
TGTGCCAGCAGCCTCAGGACAGGGGGTGAAGGACTGTTTTTT
>TRBV6-5|-|TRBJ2-3|-
CASSSLEFSTDTQYF
TGTGCCAGCAGTTCACTGGAGTTCAGCACAGATACGCAGTATTTT
>TRBV10-1|-|TRBJ2-2|-
CASSESTTSNTGELFF
TGCGCCAGCAGTGAGTCTACCACTTCGAACACCGGGGAGCTGTTTTTT
>TRBV6-1|TRBD2|TRBJ2-3|-
CASSEGLATDTQYF
TGTGCCAGCAGTGAGGGACTAGCCACAGATACGCAGTATTTT
>TRBV7-8|-|TRBJ2-7|-
CASSLESSAYEQYF
TGTGCCAGCAGCTTGGAATCCTCTGCCTACGAGCAGTACTTC
>TRBV6-1|-|TRBJ2-5|few
CASGEVGETQYF
TGTGCCAGTGGAGAAGTGGGGGAGACCCAGTACTTC
>TRBV14|-|TRBJ2-1|-
CASSQEASGLRRYEQFF
TGTGCCAGCAGCCAAGAAGCAAGCGGACTTCGAAGGTATGAGCAGTTCTTC
>TRBV28|-|TRBJ2-7|once
CASSLVGSYEQYF
TGTGCCAGCAGTTTAGTGGGAAGCTACGAGCAGTACTTC
>TRBV2|-|TRBJ1-5|-
CASSVGGRYQPQHF
TGTGCCAGCAGTGTGGGGGGGAGGTATCAGCCCCAGCATTTT
>TRBV6-5|-|TRBJ2-1|-
CASSPSLYNEQFF
TGTGCCAGCAGCCCCTCCCTGTACAATGAGCAGTTCTTC
>TRBV4-2|-|TRBJ1-2|few
CASSQTTRYGYTF
TGTGCCAGCAGCCAAACAACACGCTATGGCTACACCTTC
>TRBV15|TRBD2|TRBJ2-7|few
CATSRGGLGGYREQYF
TGTGCCACCAGCAGAGGTGGACTAGGAGGGTATCGCGAGCAGTACTTC
>TRBV11-2|-|TRBJ2-1|-
CASSLGAGGRNNEQFF
TGTGCCAGCAGCTTAGGGGCAGGGGGGAGAAACAATGAGCAGTTCTTC
>TRBV5-1|TRBD1|TRBJ1-1|few
CASSLGTGNTEAFF
TGCGCCAGCAGCTTGGGGACAGGGAACACTGAAGCTTTCTTT
>TRBV6-1|-|TRBJ2-3|-
CASRGMRRTDTQYF
TGTGCCAGCAGGGGGATGAGAAGGACAGATACGCAGTATTTT
>TRBV7-9|TRBD1|TRBJ1-1|-
CASSLDPGQEAFF
TGTGCCAGCAGCTTAGACCCGGGACAGGAAGCTTTCTTT
>TRBV5-1|TRBD2|TRBJ2-1|-
CASSLLPSGGYNEQFF
TGCGCCAGCAGCTTGTTACCCAGCGGGGGCTACAATGAGCAGTTCTTC
>TRBV6-1|-|TRBJ2-1|-
CASSVVLEAGNEQFF
TGTGCCAGCAGTGTTGTACTAGAGGCTGGCAATGAGCAGTTCTTC
>TRBV27|-|TRBJ2-3|-
CASSLYAGTSTDTQYF
TGTGCCAGCAGTTTATATGCGGGCACAAGCACAGATACGCAGTATTTT
>TRBV6-6|-|TRBJ1-3|-
CASSSQDSSGNTIYF
TGTGCCAGCAGCTCGCAGGACAGCTCTGGAAACACCATATATTTT
>TRBV9|-|TRBJ2-5|-
CASSASHETQYF
TGTGCCAGCAGCGCCTCCCATGAGACCCAGTACTTC
>TRBV28|-|TRBJ2-3|-
CASSFLTLALDTQYF
TGTGCCAGCAGTTTTTTGACCTTAGCCCTTGATACGCAGTATTTT
>TRBV5-1|-|TRBJ2-3|-
CASSLFSSNTDTQYF
TGCGCCAGCAGCTTGTTCAGCAGCAACACAGATACGCAGTATTTT
>TRBV10-2|-|TRBJ2-1|-
CASTLEGRNNEQFF
TGCGCCAGCACCTTGGAAGGGCGTAACAATGAGCAGTTCTTC
>TRBV5-4|-|TRBJ2-7|-
CASSLAGPGRYEQYF
TGTGCCAGCAGCTTGGCCGGTCCAGGGCGCTACGAGCAGTACTTC
>TRBV6-1|-|TRBJ1-1|once
CASSYQLGNTEAFF
TGTGCCAGCAGCTATCAACTGGGGAACACTGAAGCTTTCTTT
>TRBV10-3|-|TRBJ2-7|-
CAISGGHKTEPYEQCF
TGTGCCATCAGTGGGGGACATAAAACCGAGCCCTACGAGCAGTGCTTC
>TRBV28|-|TRBJ2-1|-
CASSLIDNSYNEQFF
TGTGCCAGCAGTTTAATAGATAACTCCTACAATGAGCAGTTCTTC
>TRBV5-4|TRBD1|TRBJ1-2|once
CASSLGDRANYGYTF
TGTGCCAGCAGCTTGGGGGACAGGGCAAACTATGGCTACACCTTC